This TCR beta chain was obtained from a study of control samples from healthy donors and cancer patients (dated by TCRdb to 2020 to 2021). Regarding this clone: Its antigen has not been determined. No base quality values were provided; no much bigger clone lies one nucleotide off.

From a lookup of the germline V gene (reference sequence), CDR1 and CDR2 are SGHKS and YYEKEE. The V end loses 6 bases and the J end loses 1 base, and a stretch of 19 bases separates them. The CDR3, from cysteine to phenylalanine, totals 16 residues. Only the CDR3 portion is preserved as DNA: 48 bases, with reading frame beginning at the first base. Library construction relied on the immunoSEQ multiplex PCR assay. Entries here come from immuneACCESS through TCRdb and include only in-frame sequences with V and J called. Some clones fail to appear in such tables; in the studies checked, an unresolved V gene covers under half of the shortfall, and the cause of the remainder is unknown. In this sample the table shows 110,000 to 150,000 clones, about nine tenths of which occur a single time. The biggest ten clones account for approximately 8.6% of the sample.

Sample: blood. In this chain, TRBV5-5 is recombined with TRBJ1-1; the D gene is perhaps TRBD1, on 6 matching bases. The receptor was isolated from a woman in her thirties in good health. This receptor has the CDR3 CASTLGAGGQNTEAFF. The sequenced DNA is TGTGCCAGCACCCTTGGGGCGGGGGGACAGAACACTGAAGCTTTCTTT.